This T cell receptor beta chain appears in the sequencing data of a study (TCRdb year 2016). In this sample, this clonotype turned up many times. Its antigen specificity is not known. It has no much larger one-base neighbor in the sample; base qualities were not kept. The CDR3 contains 15 residues, cysteine and phenylalanine counted. Here the CDR3 DNA is all that survives: 45 bases in frame from base 1. Trimming removed 6 bases from V and 0 bases from J, leaving 12 bases between the germline ends. To prepare the library, RT-PCR was applied. Sequencing was carried out with an Illumina MiSeq. Using fastp trimming at Q25 and MiXCR clonotype assembly, TCRdb reanalyzed the public sequencing data and kept in-frame beta chains. Every distinct CDR3 protein forms one entry, paired with its most common genes and DNA. For this sample there are more than 600,000 distinct CDR3 sequences; approximately 15% appear just once. 3% to 4.5% of the sample lies in the top ten.

The chain links TRBV12-3 or TRBV12-4 with TRBJ1-3, with a weak D call of TRBD1 (6 bases match). The clonotype comes from a female donor in good health, serving as a healthy control. The material sequenced was memory CD4+ T cells from blood. The CDR3 region has the sequence CASSAGTFSGNTIYF. The bases are TGTGCCAGCAGCGCCGGGACATTCTCTGGAAACACCATATATTTT.